A selection of T cell receptor beta chains follows, all from one sample in a study of blood T cell repertoires in COVID-19. Clones were read by immunoSEQ multiplex PCR, and TCRdb kept only the in-frame ones, dropping some. The table has 140,000 to 150,000 clones, 60% to 85% seen once. Specimen: peripheral blood. The receptor set was obtained from a man aged 50-59 years with active or convalescent COVID-19. Each CDR3 is given with its conserved first and last residue. The D gene is left open where the match is weak. Clone size is given for some rows only: seen once, a few or many times, or a class if the clone is expanded.

v_gene,abundance,d_gene,j_gene,CDR3nt,CDR3aa
TRBV12-5,once,.,TRBJ2-3,TGTGCTAGTGGCCCTCGGAGGGCCCTCACAGATACGCAGTATTTT,CASGPRRALTDTQYF
TRBV2,once,.,TRBJ1-2,TGTGCCAGCAGTGCCCTGACAGTGCCGAATGGCTACACCTTC,CASSALTVPNGYTF
TRBV6-5,once,.,TRBJ1-4,TGTGCCAGCAGTTACGCCGGTAATGAAAAACTGTTTTTT,CASSYAGNEKLFF
TRBV11-2,.,TRBD2,TRBJ2-1,TGTGCCAGCAGCTTAGGACTAGCGAACTACAATGAGCAGTTCTTC,CASSLGLANYNEQFF
TRBV30,.,.,TRBJ1-1,TGTGCCCATAAATCAACGATTATTAGTGAAGCTTTCTTT,CAHKSTIISEAFF
TRBV7-3,.,TRBD1,TRBJ2-6,TGTGCCAGCAGCTCCACAGGGGCTGGGGCCAACGTCCTGACTTTC,CASSSTGAGANVLTF
TRBV19,few,TRBD2,TRBJ2-7,TGTGCCAGTAGTATTAACGCGGGAGGATACGAGCAGTACTTC,CASSINAGGYEQYF
TRBV2,few,TRBD1,TRBJ1-4,TGTGCCAGCTACCGGGACAGGACTAATGAAAAACTGTTTTTT,CASYRDRTNEKLFF
TRBV7-7,.,TRBD2,TRBJ2-3,TGTGCCAGCAGCCTCCGGAGGACTAGCGGGAGGGAGGTAGACACAGATACGCAGTATTTT,CASSLRRTSGREVDTDTQYF
TRBV9,.,TRBD1,TRBJ2-7,TGTGCCAGCAGCAAAGGGACAGCTGTCTACGAGCAGTACTTC,CASSKGTAVYEQYF
TRBV5-1,.,.,TRBJ2-7,TGCGCCAGCAGCCTACAGTTTACCTCCTACGAGCAGTACTTC,CASSLQFTSYEQYF
TRBV5-8,.,TRBD2,TRBJ2-3,TGTGCCAGCAGCCTCCGGGGGAGGGGCACAGATACGCAGTATTTT,CASSLRGRGTDTQYF
TRBV19,.,TRBD2,TRBJ2-2,TGTGCCAGTAGTAAGGGACTAGCTACCAACACCGGGGAGCTGTTTTTT,CASSKGLATNTGELFF
TRBV6-5,once,TRBD2,TRBJ2-1,TGTGCCAGCAGTTCGAGCGAACTAGCGGGAGGTGAGCAGTTCTTC,CASSSSELAGGEQFF
TRBV9,.,TRBD1,TRBJ2-5,TGTGCCAGCAGCGTAGCCGACAGGGGGCAAGAGACCCAGTACTTC,CASSVADRGQETQYF
TRBV27,once,.,TRBJ2-3,TGTGCCAGCAGCCCCTCGGGGGTAGATACGCAGTATTTT,CASSPSGVDTQYF
TRBV6-5,few,TRBD1,TRBJ2-1,TGTGCCAGCAGTTCGGGGACAGGGGAGGTAAATGAGCAGTTCTTC,CASSSGTGEVNEQFF
TRBV9,few,.,TRBJ2-7,TGTGCCAGCAGCGTGGAGGGTGCGAGCTCCTACGAGCAGTACTTC,CASSVEGASSYEQYF
TRBV6-4,.,.,TRBJ1-2,TGTGCCAGCAGTGACTCGTGGAAGGCGGGAGGCTACACCTTC,CASSDSWKAGGYTF
TRBV7-3,.,.,TRBJ1-3,TGTGCCAGCAGCCCCGGGGGATCGGGGACCATATATTTT,CASSPGGSGTIYF
TRBV28,.,.,TRBJ2-1,TGTGCCAGCAGTCCCTCGGTGGGCGGGCGATACAATGAGCAGTTCTTC,CASSPSVGGRYNEQFF
TRBV9,.,TRBD2,TRBJ2-7,TGTGCCAGCAGCGTCTTGGCGGGGGGATCCTACGAGCAGTACTTC,CASSVLAGGSYEQYF
TRBV10-2,.,.,TRBJ1-5,TGCGCCAGCAGTGATCACAGACAGACGTATAGCAATCAGCCCCAGCATTTT,CASSDHRQTYSNQPQHF
TRBV28,.,TRBD2,TRBJ2-3,TGTGCCAGGTCGCAGCGGGAGGTAGCAGATACGCAGTATTTT,CARSQREVADTQYF
TRBV21-1,once,.,TRBJ2-7,TGTGCCAGCAGCAAAGAAACGGGGACAAATTACTCCTACGAGCAGTACTTC,CASSKETGTNYSYEQYF
TRBV5-1,.,.,TRBJ2-5,TGCGCCAGCAGATGGTTCCCAGGGGTCCAAGAGACCCAGTACTTC,CASRWFPGVQETQYF
TRBV29-1,.,TRBD2,TRBJ2-7,TGCAGCGTAGTCGAATCTTCGGGACTAGCAAGTACCGAGCAGTACTTC,CSVVESSGLASTEQYF
TRBV5-6,.,.,TRBJ2-2,TGTGCCAGCAGCTTTGGCGGGTTGAGTGGCGGGGAGCTGTTTTTT,CASSFGGLSGGELFF
TRBV11-1,few,TRBD2,TRBJ2-5,TGTGCCAGCAGTTTCCCTAGCGGACCAGAGACCCAGTACTTC,CASSFPSGPETQYF
TRBV4-2,once,.,TRBJ2-5,TGTGCCAGCAGCCAAGATCGAAGGGGCCAAGAGACCCAGTACTTC,CASSQDRRGQETQYF
TRBV27,few,TRBD2,TRBJ2-1,TGTGCCAGCCGTCCGGGCGCGGGACTAGCGTCCAATGAGCAGTTCTTC,CASRPGAGLASNEQFF
TRBV5-1,.,.,TRBJ2-7,TGCGCCAGCAGCTTGGGCGGGGCCTCCGGCGAGCAGTACTTC,CASSLGGASGEQYF
TRBV10-1,.,TRBD2,TRBJ2-3,TGCGCCAGCAGTGAGTCCTTAAGCGGGGGTACAGATACGCAGTATTTT,CASSESLSGGTDTQYF
TRBV15,.,.,TRBJ2-1,TGTGCCACCAGCAGAGATCTATCCGGGACAAAGTACAATGAGCAGTTCTTC,CATSRDLSGTKYNEQFF
TRBV19,.,TRBD1,TRBJ1-5,TGTGCCAGTAGACGGACAGGGGGCGGCAATCAGCCCCAGCATTTT,CASRRTGGGNQPQHF
TRBV11-3,.,.,TRBJ2-2,TGTGCCAGCAGCTCTCTGCAGGGTTCAACGATCGGGGAGCTGTTTTTT,CASSSLQGSTIGELFF
TRBV9,.,TRBD2,TRBJ2-1,TGTGCCAGCAGCGTAGTAGCGCGGGAGTCGGATGAGCAGTTCTTC,CASSVVARESDEQFF
TRBV29-1,.,TRBD1,TRBJ2-1,TGCAGCGGACAACGGACAGGCCTTTACAATGAGCAGTTCTTC,CSGQRTGLYNEQFF
TRBV3-1/TRBV3-2,.,.,TRBJ1-2,TGTGCCAGCAGCCAAGAAGAGGGAGGGGGATATGGCTACACCTTC,CASSQEEGGGYGYTF
TRBV19,.,TRBD1,TRBJ1-2,TGTGCCAGTAGTCCCGCCCGGGACAGGCGGGACTATGGCTACACCTTC,CASSPARDRRDYGYTF
TRBV9,once,TRBD2,TRBJ2-4,TGTGCCAGCAGCGTGACAACGGGGGGAGCCAAAAACATTCAGTACTTC,CASSVTTGGAKNIQYF
TRBV3-1/TRBV3-2,.,.,TRBJ1-6,TGTGCCAGCAGCCAAACCAGACAGAAACCCCTCCACTTT,CASSQTRQKPLHF
TRBV27,few,.,TRBJ1-5,TGTGCCAGCAGCCCCAACAATCAGCCCCAGCATTTT,CASSPNNQPQHF
TRBV5-4,many,.,TRBJ1-1,TGTGCCAGCAGCTCCTGGAACACTGAAGCTTTCTTT,CASSSWNTEAFF
TRBV28,few,.,TRBJ2-7,TGTGCCAGCAGTTCGACGGGTCCTGGTGAGCAGTACTTC,CASSSTGPGEQYF
TRBV24-1,.,TRBD1,TRBJ1-4,TGTGCCACCAGTGGCTGGGACAGGGGAAATGAAAAACTGTTTTTT,CATSGWDRGNEKLFF
TRBV4-1,.,.,TRBJ2-2,TGCGCCAGCAGCCCGACTTTGGCTAGACCCGGGGAGCTGTTTTTT,CASSPTLARPGELFF
TRBV3-1/TRBV3-2,.,TRBD2,TRBJ2-4,TGTGCCAGCAGCCAAGGGGATGGAAGCGGGAGATACATTCAGTACTTC,CASSQGDGSGRYIQYF
TRBV7-9,few,TRBD2,TRBJ2-1,TGTGCCAGCAGCTCATTAGCGGGACCTTACAATGAGCAGTTCTTC,CASSSLAGPYNEQFF
TRBV28,few,.,TRBJ1-3,TGTGCCAGCAGCGGGGGGCGTGACGCCTCTGGAAACACCATATATTTT,CASSGGRDASGNTIYF
TRBV28,many,TRBD2,TRBJ2-5,TGTGCCAGCAGTTTATTTAGCGGGGTCGAAGAGACCCAGTACTTC,CASSLFSGVEETQYF
TRBV6-5,once,TRBD1,TRBJ1-5,TGTGCCAGCACGGGGACAGGGGATAATCAGCCCCAGCATTTT,CASTGTGDNQPQHF
TRBV28,.,TRBD1,TRBJ2-2,TGTGCCAGCCTGGGACAGATTAACACCGGGGAGCTGTTTTTT,CASLGQINTGELFF
TRBV5-1,.,.,TRBJ2-3,TGCGCCAGCAGCTTGGATTTCAGCAGCGGAGATACGCAGTATTTT,CASSLDFSSGDTQYF